This T cell receptor beta chain was identified during a study of shared clonotypes between healthy human individuals. The study drew all its donors from Caucasian adults living in Nashville, Tennessee. TCRdb's copy holds only in-frame clones and misses some; the assay was immunoSEQ multiplex PCR. The sample lists roughly 700,000 clones; approximately 79% were seen once. Germline CDR1 SGHRS, CDR2 YFSETQ. The trim removed 2 bases at V and 0 bases at J, leaving 5 bases unmatched. CDR3 size: 16 residues. The receptor was derived from a woman in her twenties or thirties in good health. The sequenced sample consisted of memory CD4+ T cells sorted from blood. Sample subset: CD45RA-negative fraction. The chain carries TRBV5-1 and TRBJ1-2, with TRBD1 identical over 9 bases. CDR3 DNA: TGCGCCAGCAGCTTACAGGGGGCTGCGGCTAACTATGGCTACACCTTC. Translating gives CASSLQGAAANYGYTF.